A selection of T cell receptor beta chains follows, all from one sample in a study of breast tumors, draining lymph nodes, adjacent tissues. TCRdb re-derived calls from the multiplex PCR reads in MiXCR, one entry per CDR3 protein. Of 60,000 to 65,000 distinct CDR3 sequences in the sample, 45% to 65% are singletons; the top ten hold approximately 18%. Sequenced: breast tumor tissue. The source is a female donor with breast cancer. Some clones in this sample may be carry-over from other donors' samples. Each CDR3 is given with its conserved first and last residue. Fields, in order: V gene, J gene, clone size, D gene, CDR3 protein, CDR3 DNA. D genes are given only for firm matches. Size tells how often a clone was seen (once, few, many) or the class of an expanded clone, and some rows leave it out.

v_call: TRBV12-3/TRBV12-4; j_call: TRBJ2-7; clone_size: .; d_call: .; cdr3_aa: CASTPGHATLEQYF; cdr3_nt: TGTGCCAGCACCCCGGGACACGCTACCCTTGAGCAGTACTTC
v_call: TRBV10-2; j_call: TRBJ2-7; clone_size: many; d_call: .; cdr3_aa: CASSEGQPPVEQYF; cdr3_nt: TGCGCCAGCAGTGAGGGACAACCACCCGTCGAGCAGTACTTC
v_call: TRBV20-1; j_call: TRBJ1-6; clone_size: .; d_call: .; cdr3_aa: CSARAGRGVPDSPLHF; cdr3_nt: TGCAGTGCCCGAGCCGGGAGAGGGGTCCCAGATTCACCCCTCCACTTT
v_call: TRBV2; j_call: TRBJ2-3; clone_size: .; d_call: .; cdr3_aa: CASKDKVRTDTQYF; cdr3_nt: TGTGCCAGCAAGGACAAGGTACGCACAGATACGCAGTATTTT
v_call: TRBV6-5; j_call: TRBJ1-2; clone_size: .; d_call: .; cdr3_aa: CASRKDGPTF; cdr3_nt: TGTGCCAGCAGAAAGGACGGTCCCACCTTC
v_call: TRBV25-1; j_call: TRBJ2-1; clone_size: few; d_call: .; cdr3_aa: CASVVYYLGEDEQFF; cdr3_nt: TGTGCCAGCGTTGTTTACTACTTAGGGGAGGATGAGCAGTTCTTC
v_call: TRBV20-1; j_call: TRBJ2-7; clone_size: .; d_call: TRBD1; cdr3_aa: CSAKRTGSSYEQYF; cdr3_nt: TGCAGTGCTAAACGGACAGGGAGCTCCTACGAGCAGTACTTC
v_call: TRBV19; j_call: TRBJ2-7; clone_size: many; d_call: .; cdr3_aa: CASSRGGYEQYF; cdr3_nt: TGTGCCAGTAGCCGAGGAGGCTACGAGCAGTACTTC
v_call: TRBV12-3/TRBV12-4; j_call: TRBJ2-1; clone_size: many; d_call: TRBD2; cdr3_aa: CASSLVSGSKFF; cdr3_nt: TGTGCCAGCAGTTTAGTTAGCGGGAGTAAGTTCTTC
v_call: TRBV6-1; j_call: TRBJ2-3; clone_size: many; d_call: TRBD2; cdr3_aa: CASRREAGRGADTQYF; cdr3_nt: TGTGCCAGCAGGAGGGAAGCGGGACGGGGCGCAGATACGCAGTATTTT
v_call: TRBV10-3; j_call: TRBJ1-5; clone_size: many; d_call: TRBD1; cdr3_aa: CAISEGDRVNQPQHF; cdr3_nt: TGTGCCATCAGTGAGGGGGACAGGGTCAATCAGCCCCAGCATTTT
v_call: TRBV2; j_call: TRBJ2-7; clone_size: .; d_call: .; cdr3_aa: CASSGGGPQEQYF; cdr3_nt: TGTGCCAGCAGTGGGGGGGGGCCGCAGGAGCAGTACTTC
v_call: TRBV11-2; j_call: TRBJ2-3; clone_size: .; d_call: .; cdr3_aa: CASSLRITDTQYF; cdr3_nt: TGTGCCAGCAGCTTACGGATTACAGATACGCAGTATTTT
v_call: TRBV3-1; j_call: TRBJ1-6; clone_size: many; d_call: .; cdr3_aa: CASSQGTSNSPLHF; cdr3_nt: TGTGCCAGCAGCCAAGGGACCTCCAATTCACCCCTCCACTTT
v_call: TRBV5-6; j_call: TRBJ1-6; clone_size: .; d_call: .; cdr3_aa: CASSDRGVAHPHF; cdr3_nt: TGTGCCAGCAGCGACCGGGGTGTGGCTCACCCCCACTTT
v_call: TRBV6-5; j_call: TRBJ1-2; clone_size: .; d_call: .; cdr3_aa: CASSYRVNYGYTF; cdr3_nt: TGTGCCAGCAGTTACAGGGTGAACTATGGCTACACCTTC
v_call: TRBV27; j_call: TRBJ2-1; clone_size: .; d_call: .; cdr3_aa: CASSFMGGGDTSYNEQFF; cdr3_nt: TGTGCCAGCAGTTTTATGGGGGGGGGGGACACTTCCTACAATGAGCAGTTCTTC
v_call: TRBV7-9; j_call: TRBJ2-5; clone_size: many; d_call: TRBD1; cdr3_aa: CASSLALGQGGQEPQYF; cdr3_nt: TGTGCCAGCAGCTTAGCTTTGGGACAGGGTGGACAAGAGCCCCAGTACTTC
v_call: TRBV7-2; j_call: TRBJ2-7; clone_size: .; d_call: .; cdr3_aa: CASSSNQGNAYEQYF; cdr3_nt: TGTGCCAGCAGTTCTAACCAGGGGAACGCCTACGAGCAGTACTTC
v_call: TRBV7-8; j_call: TRBJ2-3; clone_size: .; d_call: .; cdr3_aa: CASSSRPADTQYF; cdr3_nt: TGTGCCAGCAGCTCCCGACCCGCAGATACGCAGTATTTT
v_call: TRBV7-3; j_call: TRBJ1-2; clone_size: .; d_call: .; cdr3_aa: CASSAGLAGFGYTF; cdr3_nt: TGTGCCAGCAGTGCGGGGCTAGCGGGATTTGGCTACACCTTC